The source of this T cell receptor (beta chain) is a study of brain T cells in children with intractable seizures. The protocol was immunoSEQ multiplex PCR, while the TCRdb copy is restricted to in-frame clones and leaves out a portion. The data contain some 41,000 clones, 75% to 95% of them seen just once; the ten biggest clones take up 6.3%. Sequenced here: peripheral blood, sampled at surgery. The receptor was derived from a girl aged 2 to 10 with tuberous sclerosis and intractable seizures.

The CDR3 region is CASSLGGAGVKVKLFF. Written as DNA, the CDR3 is TGTGCCAGCAGCTTAGGGGGGGCAGGGGTTAAGGTAAAACTGTTTTTT. This chain uses TRBV7-8 with TRBJ1-4; maybe TRBD1 (6 bases). V was shortened by 1 base and J by 10 bases, with 19 bases between the two germline ends. Germline V CDR1 and CDR2: SGHVS, FQNEAQ. The CDR3 runs to 16 residues. Supplemented by reference TRBV7-8 and TRBJ1-4, the full variable domain reads GAGVSQSPRYKVAKRGQDVALRCDPISGHVSLFWYQQALGQGPEFLTYFQNEAQLDKSGLPSDRFFAERPEGSVSTLKIQRTQQEDSAVYLCASSLGGAGVKVKLFFGSGTQLSVL.